This T cell receptor beta chain derives from a study of CD8 T cells in ankylosing spondylitis. This CDR3 contains 19 residues. Germline lookup yields CDR1 DFQATT and CDR2 SNEGSKA (reference sequence). J was trimmed by 9 bases and V by 1 base; bases with no gene match: 20. This clonotype was counted a few times. Its target is not known. Points from the study as a whole: Characteristic, it appeared, of ankylosing spondylitis blood was a TCR beta motif of about eight highly homologous variants. Reportedly, significant enrichment of disease-linked clones occurred in matched ankylosing spondylitis synovial fluid.

MiXCR was run by TCRdb on the 5' RACE reads, yielding one entry per CDR3 protein. Among some 250,000 distinct CDR3 sequences listed, around 11% were seen once. The clonotype originates from a male donor with ankylosing spondylitis or in good health (not recorded which). The specimen was blood, either unsorted or a sorted T cell fraction (not recorded which). The rearrangement uses TRBV20-1 and TRBJ2-1, with 11 bases identical to TRBD2. The CDR3 nucleotides read TGCAGTGCTAGAGGGTGGGAAACTAGCGGGAGTAGGTTTTTGAGTGAGCAGTTCTTC. Protein sequence: CSARGWETSGSRFLSEQFF.